This TCR beta chain stems from a study of OX40 agonist ivuxolimab in advanced cancers. Regarding the study as a whole: Blood T cells, both CD4+ and CD8+, expanded clonally by week 6 at 0.1 to 3.0 mg/kg.

In the case of this clone: What it binds is unknown.

Assay used: immunoSEQ multiplex PCR; TCRdb lists only in-frame clones, some missing. The sample yields 70,000 or so clones, over 80% seen once. The CDR3 spans 17 residues. Trimming took 2 bases from V and 6 from J, leaving 23 bases between them. Germline CDR1 SGHDT, CDR2 YYEEEE. The specimen was CD4+ or CD8+ T cells sorted from blood, collected in a trial of the OX40 agonist ivuxolimab. This clonotype was obtained from an adult with an advanced solid tumor such as melanoma, head and neck, liver or kidney cancer. This chain links TRBV5-6 with TRBJ1-2; D is uncertain. The CDR3 DNA reads as TGTGCCAGCAGCTTCGGCCTGCAGGAGGTGCAAAAAAATGGCTACACCTTC. This codes for CASSFGLQEVQKNGYTF.